This TCR beta chain was recorded in a study of regulatory T cells in long-lasting Graves disease listed by TCRdb under 2021. Study-level background: Antithyroid drugs had been taken for less than 3 months by newly diagnosed Graves' disease patients. The study took place in China and was registered as a clinical trial. Persistent Graves' disease patients were compared with newly diagnosed Graves' disease patients by peripheral blood TCR sequencing and RNA sequencing. A total of about 35 samples underwent TCR sequencing, from around 13 patients with persistent Graves' disease and 20 or so patients with newly diagnosed Graves' disease.

The time point label of this sample denotes: newly diagnosed GD, antithyroid drugs for less than 3 months. For both TCR sequencing and RNA sequencing, RNA was extracted from PBMCs using TRIzol. Graves' disease was diagnosed according to American Thyroid Association guidelines. Patients were recruited from an endocrinology department in Xi'an, China. Each patient gave 9 to 10 milliliters of peripheral blood, collected in an EDTA anticoagulant tube. Ficoll Paque Plus density gradient separation was used to isolate PBMCs, and no further T cell sorting was performed. RNA quality was checked with an Agilent 2100 Bioanalyzer and agarose gel, and concentration with a NanoDrop 2000. Libraries were made using multiplex PCR. The sequencer listed for this sample is Illumina HiSeq 4000. To build TCR beta libraries, CDR3 regions were amplified by Arm-PCR using iRepertoire HTBI primers. Before sequencing, the PCR products went through gel purification. The study's own analysis went as follows. Across samples, 62 TRBV and roughly 15 TRBJ segments were identified and used for gene usage analysis of CDR3 amino acid clonotypes. Filtered high-quality paired reads were merged into contigs using COPE and FqMerger. BLAST was used to align contigs to IMGT TRBV, TRBD and TRBJ reference genes, with CDR3 defined following IMGT. Clonotypes above 0.1% frequency were classified as highly expanded clones. Repertoire diversity was measured by Shannon entropy, and V-J evenness by the Gini coefficient. A clonotype was considered public if more than one individual shared it. TCRdb reran the public reads through fastp at Q25 and MiXCR, keeping productive beta chains. CDR3 protein sequences are deduplicated, and each keeps its most common genes and DNA. The V and J calls come from TCRdb's annotation, not from the publication. The sample table holds 550,000 to 650,000 distinct CDR3 sequences, of which more than 15% were seen once. The ten largest clonotypes hold about 12% of the sample.

Overall study outcomes, separate from this receptor: Sequencing and analysis were limited to the TCR beta chain. Patients with persistent disease shared more public clonotypes (roughly 2,900) than newly diagnosed patients did (966). Compared with newly diagnosed patients, patients with persistent Graves' disease had lower TCR Shannon entropy and fewer highly expanded clones, which suggests clonal expansion. TRBV28, TRBJ1-2 and TRBJ2-5 were preferentially used in persistent disease, while TRBV20-1 and TRBJ2-1 were favored in newly diagnosed disease. Peripheral blood alone was examined, since thyroid tissue, which constituted the primary lesion, could not be accessed. As a limitation, the authors acknowledged that the small sample size may reduce accuracy.

Concerning this clonotype itself: This receptor's antigen is unknown. No per-base quality is available; no much larger clone lies one base away.

After removal of 2 bases from V and 4 bases from J, the junction retains 3 bases not matched to a gene. In the germline V gene, CDR1 corresponds to MGHRA and CDR2 to YSYEKL. The CDR3 starts with the cysteine, ends with the phenylalanine, and has 14 residues. The kept DNA is CDR3 alone, 42 bases in frame from the first base. The data also belong to a second study, concerning T cells in Graves' hyperthyroidism and ophthalmopathy. The second source states: A patient counted as having stable Graves' hyperthyroidism if no progression to ophthalmopathy occurred over 18 months of follow-up. The hyperthyroidism patients were between 18 and 65 years old and newly diagnosed, with a disease duration of less than 2 months. Patients with uncontrolled infections, other autoimmune diseases, pregnancy or lactation were excluded. Diagnoses were established on the basis of clinical symptoms, serum thyroxine and TRAb, thyroid ultrasound, and orbital computed tomography. A first-round RT-PCR of the TCR CDR3 used the HTBI primer set with the Qiagen OneStep RT-PCR kit. Most expanded thyroid clonotypes (frequency above 0.001) were also detected in blood, suggesting blood repertoires may reflect thyroid immune responses. In cross-validation, a model built on a 13 V-J signature told ophthalmopathy apart from stable hyperthyroidism with less than 90% sensitivity and roughly 83% specificity, and in testing the same model reached 80%/75%. In validation, progression to ophthalmopathy was predicted by the model with roughly 69% sensitivity and 72% to 80% specificity, a median of approximately 6.5 months before onset. To identify TCR V-J signatures that set the groups apart, the researchers used a discovery cohort of roughly 100 patients, made up of 43 with Graves' ophthalmopathy and about 60 with stable Graves' hyperthyroidism. Prospective prediction of ophthalmopathy was tested in an independent validation cohort consisting of roughly 19 hyperthyroidism patients and 17 patients who later progressed to ophthalmopathy. The roughly 94 discovery patients were randomly split 7:3 into training and test sets. Thyroid tissue and blood T-cell repertoires from roughly six Graves' hyperthyroidism patients were also compared in the study. Once sampling was done, hyperthyroidism patients were given methimazole at a starting dose of 30 mg daily, whereas ophthalmopathy patients were given high-dose intravenous methylprednisolone. Libraries were constructed in a second round of multiplex PCR, after which size selection and purification were performed. Paired-end sequencing of the libraries was performed with 100 bp reads on an Illumina HiSeq2000. SOAPnuke was used to process the raw data, removing reads that contained adapters or uncalled bases, had a mean Phred below 15, or lacked an exact match to the constant primer or identifier. COPE v1.2.5 was used to merge high-quality paired reads, and clonotypes were defined as unique nucleotide sequences. MiTCR v1.1 was used to align clonotypes to the IMGT TRBV, TRBD and TRBJ reference segments. The analysis included only V-J combinations with a frequency above 0.0001, which together covered more than 99% of the repertoires. The TCS score was defined as the ratio of F50 (clonal expansion) to E x V (chaos), calculated using BLOSUM62-based TCRdist between CDR3 peptides within each V-J. Welch's t-statistics and random forest reduced roughly 500 V-J features to some 14, which were used in a naive Bayes classifier (R e1071). Sample size was not statistically predetermined, and investigators were not blinded to group allocation. According to the paper, TCR Vbeta CDR3 sequencing was carried out on approximately 140 peripheral blood samples, which came from more than 40 ophthalmopathy, 80 or so hyperthyroidism and 17 progressor patients.

The rearrangement combines TRBV4-1 with TRBJ2-7; 9 of the junction bases match TRBD1. The TCR was taken from a man aged 18 to 30 with Graves disease. Donor details come from another sample of the same person, matched by shared clones. Sequencing used peripheral blood mononuclear cells (PBMCs), obtained at new diagnosis, from a patient treated with antithyroid drugs. The DNA sequence is as follows: TGCGCCAGCAGCCAAAGACAGGGGGGGTACGAGCAGTACTTC. This translates into CASSQRQGGYEQYF.